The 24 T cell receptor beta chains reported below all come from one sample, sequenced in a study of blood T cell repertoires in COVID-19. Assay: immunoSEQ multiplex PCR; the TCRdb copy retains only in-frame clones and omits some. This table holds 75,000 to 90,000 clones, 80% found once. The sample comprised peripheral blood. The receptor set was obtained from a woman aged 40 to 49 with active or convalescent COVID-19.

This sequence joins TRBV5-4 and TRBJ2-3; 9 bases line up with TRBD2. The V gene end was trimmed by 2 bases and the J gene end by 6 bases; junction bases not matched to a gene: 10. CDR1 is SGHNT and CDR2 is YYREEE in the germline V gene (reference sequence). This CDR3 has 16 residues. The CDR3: CASSLLAGVGGDTQYF. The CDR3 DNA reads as TGTGCCAGCAGCTTATTAGCGGGAGTAGGCGGGGATACGCAGTATTTT.

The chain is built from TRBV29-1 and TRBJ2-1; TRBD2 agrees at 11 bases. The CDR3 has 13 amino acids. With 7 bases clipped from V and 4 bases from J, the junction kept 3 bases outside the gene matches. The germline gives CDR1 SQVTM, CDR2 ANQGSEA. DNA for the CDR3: TGCAGCGCCGTAGCGGGGGGGTACAATGAGCAGTTCTTC. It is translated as CSAVAGGYNEQFF.

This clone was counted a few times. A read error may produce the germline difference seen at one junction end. The CDR3 bases are TGTGCCATCAGTGGTACCTCTCAGGGTTTGGACGAGCGGTACTTC. Its translation: CAISGTSQGLDERYF. The rearrangement uses TRBV10-3 and TRBJ2-7; D perhaps matches TRBD1 (5 bases). Per the germline V gene, CDR1 is ENHRY and CDR2 is SYGVKD. The CDR3 sequence is 15 residues long.

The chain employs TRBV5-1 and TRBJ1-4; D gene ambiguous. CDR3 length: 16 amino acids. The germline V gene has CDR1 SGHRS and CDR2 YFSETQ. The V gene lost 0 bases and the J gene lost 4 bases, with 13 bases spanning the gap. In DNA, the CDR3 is TGCGCCAGCAGCTTGGGAGGACTGAGCTTTAATGAAAAACTGTTTTTT. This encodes CASSLGGLSFNEKLFF.

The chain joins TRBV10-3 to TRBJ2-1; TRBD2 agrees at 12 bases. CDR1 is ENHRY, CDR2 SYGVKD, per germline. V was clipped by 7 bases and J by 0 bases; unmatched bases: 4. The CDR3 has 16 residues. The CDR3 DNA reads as TGTGCCATCACTGGACTAGCGGGGCTCTCCTACAATGAGCAGTTCTTC. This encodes CAITGLAGLSYNEQFF.

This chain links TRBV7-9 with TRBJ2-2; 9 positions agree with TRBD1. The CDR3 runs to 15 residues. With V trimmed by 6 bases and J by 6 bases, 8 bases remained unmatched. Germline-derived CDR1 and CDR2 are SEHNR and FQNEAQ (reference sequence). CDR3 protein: CASRGDRVVPGELFF. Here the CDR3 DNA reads TGTGCCAGCAGGGGGGACAGGGTAGTCCCCGGGGAGCTGTTTTTT. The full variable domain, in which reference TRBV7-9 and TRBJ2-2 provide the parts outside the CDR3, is DTGVSQNPRHKITKRGQNVTFRCDPISEHNRLYWYRQTLGQGPEFLTYFQNEAQLEKSRLLSDRFSAERPKGSFSTLEIQRTEQGDSAMYLCASRGDRVVPGELFFGEGSRLTVL.

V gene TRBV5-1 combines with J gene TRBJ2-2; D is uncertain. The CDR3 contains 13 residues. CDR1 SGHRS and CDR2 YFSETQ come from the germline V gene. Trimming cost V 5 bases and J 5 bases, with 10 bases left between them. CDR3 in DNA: TGCGCCAGCAGATTCACCGGGACCGGGGAGCTGTTTTTT. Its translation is CASRFTGTGELFF. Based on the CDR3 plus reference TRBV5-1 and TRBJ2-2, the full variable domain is KAGVTQTPRYLIKTRGQQVTLSCSPISGHRSVSWYQQTPGQGLQFLFEYFSETQRNKGNFPGRFSGRQFSNSRSEMNVSTLELGDSALYLCASRFTGTGELFFGEGSRLTVL.

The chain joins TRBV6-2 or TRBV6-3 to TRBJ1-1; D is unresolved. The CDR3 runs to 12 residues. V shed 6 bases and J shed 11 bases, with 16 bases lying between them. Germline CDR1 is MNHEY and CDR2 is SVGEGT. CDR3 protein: CASSSREVSAFF. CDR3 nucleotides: TGTGCCAGCAGCTCGAGGGAGGTGTCGGCTTTCTTT.

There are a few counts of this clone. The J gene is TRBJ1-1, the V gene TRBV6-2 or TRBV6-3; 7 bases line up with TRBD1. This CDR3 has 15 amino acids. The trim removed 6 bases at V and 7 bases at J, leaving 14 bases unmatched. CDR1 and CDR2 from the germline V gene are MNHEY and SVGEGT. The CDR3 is CASSDPGTVPIEAFF. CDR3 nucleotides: TGTGCCAGCAGCGACCCCGGGACAGTGCCGATTGAAGCTTTCTTT.

CDR3 DNA sequence: TGTGCCAGCAGTTTGTACGGAGGGTTCCAAGAGACCCAGTACTTC. Residues: CASSLYGGFQETQYF. The chain couples TRBV28 to TRBJ2-5, with D possibly TRBD2 on 6 matching bases. The V end lost 3 bases, the J end lost 1 base, and 12 bases lay between the germline ends. Germline CDR1 MDHEN, CDR2 SYDVKM. The CDR3 length is 15 residues.

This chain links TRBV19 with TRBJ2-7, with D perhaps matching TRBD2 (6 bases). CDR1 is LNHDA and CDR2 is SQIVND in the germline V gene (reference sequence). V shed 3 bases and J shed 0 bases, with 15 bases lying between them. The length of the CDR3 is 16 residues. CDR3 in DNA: TGTGCCAGTAGTATTGGAGGGAACCTTGTCTCCTACGAGCAGTACTTC. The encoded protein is CASSIGGNLVSYEQYF.

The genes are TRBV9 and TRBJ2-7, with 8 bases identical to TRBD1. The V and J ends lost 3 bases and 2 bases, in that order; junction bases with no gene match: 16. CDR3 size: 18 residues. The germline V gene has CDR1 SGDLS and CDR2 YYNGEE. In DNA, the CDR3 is TGTGCCAGCAGCGACCTCCTCCGGACAGGGCGCTTTCCCTACGAGCAGTACTTC. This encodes CASSDLLRTGRFPYEQYF.

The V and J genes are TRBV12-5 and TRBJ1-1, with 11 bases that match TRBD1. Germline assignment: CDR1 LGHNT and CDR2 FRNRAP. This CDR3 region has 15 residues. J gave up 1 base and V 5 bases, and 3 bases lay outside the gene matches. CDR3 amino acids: CASGTGQGANTEAFF. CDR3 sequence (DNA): TGTGCTAGTGGTACCGGACAGGGGGCGAACACTGAAGCTTTCTTT.

For the CDR3, the DNA is TGTGCCAGCAGCTTAGATTTGCAGCCCCAGCATTTT. This encodes CASSLDLQPQHF. The V call is TRBV6-6, the J call TRBJ1-5; D is uncertain. The V gene's germline CDR1 is MNHNY and CDR2 SVGAGI (reference sequence). The V and J ends lost 6 bases and 7 bases respectively, with 10 bases between them. The CDR3 has 12 residues.

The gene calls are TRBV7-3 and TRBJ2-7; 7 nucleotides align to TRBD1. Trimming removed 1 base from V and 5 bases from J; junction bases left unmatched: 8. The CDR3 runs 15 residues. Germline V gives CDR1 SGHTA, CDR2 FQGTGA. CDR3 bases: TGTGCCAGCAGCTTAAACTGGACAGGACTCCACGAGCAGTACTTC. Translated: CASSLNWTGLHEQYF.

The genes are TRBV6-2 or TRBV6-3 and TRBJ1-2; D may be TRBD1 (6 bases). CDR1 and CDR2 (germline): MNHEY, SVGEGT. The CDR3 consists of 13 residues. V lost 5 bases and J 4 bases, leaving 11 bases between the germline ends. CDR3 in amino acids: CASSPTGTYGYTF. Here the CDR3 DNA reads TGTGCCAGCAGTCCCACAGGGACCTATGGCTACACCTTC.

The chain's CDR3 is CASKSQGSGNTIYF. The CDR3 DNA reads TGTGCCAGTAAATCCCAGGGCTCTGGAAACACCATATATTTT. This sequence joins TRBV19 and TRBJ1-3; a weak D match, TRBD1 (5 bases). The germline V and J ends were trimmed by 7 bases and 0 bases, with 10 bases remaining between them. This CDR3 comprises 14 residues. Germline CDR1 and CDR2: LNHDA and SQIVND (reference sequence).

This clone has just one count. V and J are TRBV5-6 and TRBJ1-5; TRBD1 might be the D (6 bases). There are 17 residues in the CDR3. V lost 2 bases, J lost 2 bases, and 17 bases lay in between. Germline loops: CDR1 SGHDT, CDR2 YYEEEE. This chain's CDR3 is CASSLTTARGRNQPQHF. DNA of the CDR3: TGTGCCAGCAGCTTAACAACGGCGCGGGGGCGCAATCAGCCCCAGCATTTT.

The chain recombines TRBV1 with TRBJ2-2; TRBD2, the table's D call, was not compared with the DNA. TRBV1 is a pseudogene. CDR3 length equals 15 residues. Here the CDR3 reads CTSSQALANTGELFF. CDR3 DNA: TGCACCAGCAGCCAAGCACTAGCTAACACCGGGGAGCTGTTTTTT.

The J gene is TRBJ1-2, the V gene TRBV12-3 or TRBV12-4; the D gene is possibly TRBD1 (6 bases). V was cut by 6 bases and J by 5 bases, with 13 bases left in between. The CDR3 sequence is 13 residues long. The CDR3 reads CASRPDRRYGYTF. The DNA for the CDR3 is TGTGCCAGCAGACCGGACAGACGGTATGGCTACACCTTC.

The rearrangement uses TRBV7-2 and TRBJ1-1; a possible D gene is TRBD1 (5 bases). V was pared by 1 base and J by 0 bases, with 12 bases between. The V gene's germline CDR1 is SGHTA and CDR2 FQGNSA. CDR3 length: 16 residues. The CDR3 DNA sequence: TGTGCCAGCAGCTTAGGTATTCCAGGGATGAACACTGAAGCTTTCTTT. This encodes CASSLGIPGMNTEAFF.

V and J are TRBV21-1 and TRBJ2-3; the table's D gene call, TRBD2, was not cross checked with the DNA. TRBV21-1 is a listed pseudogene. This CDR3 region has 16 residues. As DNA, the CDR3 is TGTGCCAGCAGCTATTTTACCGGGACTAGCACAGATACGCAGTATTTT. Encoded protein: CASSYFTGTSTDTQYF.

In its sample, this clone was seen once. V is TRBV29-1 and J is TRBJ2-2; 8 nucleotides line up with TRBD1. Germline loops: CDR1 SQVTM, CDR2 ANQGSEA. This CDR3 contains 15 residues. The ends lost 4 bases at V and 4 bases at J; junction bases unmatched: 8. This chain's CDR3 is CSVGVRDRTTGELFF. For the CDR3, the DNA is TGCAGCGTTGGGGTTCGGGACAGGACCACCGGGGAGCTGTTTTTT.

This CDR3 is CASSHPTATGNTIYF. DNA of the CDR3: TGTGCCAGCAGTCACCCGACAGCTACTGGAAACACCATATATTTT. The chain carries TRBV3-1 (or the pseudogene TRBV3-2) and TRBJ1-3, with D tentatively TRBD1 (5 bases). The V gene's germline CDR1 is LGHDT and CDR2 YNNKEL (reference sequence). The CDR3 contains 15 residues. Deletions cut 6 bases from V and 2 bases from J, with 14 bases between.